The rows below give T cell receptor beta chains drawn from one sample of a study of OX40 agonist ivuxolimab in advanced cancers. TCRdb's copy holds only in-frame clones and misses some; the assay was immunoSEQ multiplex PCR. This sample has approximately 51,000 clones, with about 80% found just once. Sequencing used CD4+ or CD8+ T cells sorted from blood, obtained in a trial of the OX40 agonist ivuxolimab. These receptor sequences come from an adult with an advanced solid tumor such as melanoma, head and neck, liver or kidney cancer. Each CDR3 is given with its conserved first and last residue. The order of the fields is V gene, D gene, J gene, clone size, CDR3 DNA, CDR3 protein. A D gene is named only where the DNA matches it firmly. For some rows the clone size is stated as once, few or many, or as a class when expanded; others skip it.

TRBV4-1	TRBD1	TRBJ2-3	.	TGCGCCAGCAGCCGACAGGGGTGGGACACAGATACGCAGTATTTT	CASSRQGWDTDTQYF
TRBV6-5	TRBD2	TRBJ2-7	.	TGTGCCAGCAGTTACCCCCGAGCGGGAGGGTCCTACGAGCAGTACTTC	CASSYPRAGGSYEQYF
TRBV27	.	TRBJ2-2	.	TGTGCCACAAATTCGGGGCGGAACACCGGGGAGCTGTTTTTT	CATNSGRNTGELFF
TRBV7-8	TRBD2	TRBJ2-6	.	TGTGCCAGCAGCTCTGGACTAGCGGGAGCTGGGGCCAACGTCCTGACTTTC	CASSSGLAGAGANVLTF
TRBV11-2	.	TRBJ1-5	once	TGTGCCAGCAGCTTAGTGGTGGGGCCCCAGCATTTT	CASSLVVGPQHF
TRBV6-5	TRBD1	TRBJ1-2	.	TGTGCCAGCAGTTACGCAGGGGGACGGGGCTACACCTTC	CASSYAGGRGYTF
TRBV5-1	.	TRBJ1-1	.	TGCGCCAGCAGCTTGGCCGGGGGCGGACTCGCTTTCTTT	CASSLAGGGLAFF
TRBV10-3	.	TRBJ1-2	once	TGTGCCATCAGTCTACTCCCGCCGAGACAGAGCTCTCCTAACTATGGCTACACCTTC	CAISLLPPRQSSPNYGYTF
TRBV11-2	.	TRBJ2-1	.	TGTGCCAGCAGCCTTCTGGGGAACTCCTACAATGAGCAGTTCTTC	CASSLLGNSYNEQFF
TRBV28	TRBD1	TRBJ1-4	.	TGTGCCAGCAGCCAGACTCAGGGGGCAGGTGAAAAACTGTTTTTT	CASSQTQGAGEKLFF
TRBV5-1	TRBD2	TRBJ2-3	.	TGCGCCAGCAGCTTGGGGGGACCTAGCGGGAGAACAGATACGCAGTATTTT	CASSLGGPSGRTDTQYF
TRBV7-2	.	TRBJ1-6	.	TGTGCCAGCAGCTTGCGGGGTTACAATTCACCCCTCCACTTT	CASSLRGYNSPLHF
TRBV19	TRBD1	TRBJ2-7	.	TGTGCCAGTAGTTCCCGGGACAGGGGCCCCGCATACTTC	CASSSRDRGPAYF
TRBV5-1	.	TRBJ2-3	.	TGCGCCAGCAGCGACGGGACGACGAGAATCGCAGATACGCAGTATTTT	CASSDGTTRIADTQYF
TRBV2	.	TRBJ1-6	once	TGTGCCAGGGGGGCCGGGGTCGGTGGTTCACCCCTCCACTTT	CARGAGVGGSPLHF
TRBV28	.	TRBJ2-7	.	TGTGCCAGCAGTTTAAGGACCTACGAGCAGTACTTC	CASSLRTYEQYF
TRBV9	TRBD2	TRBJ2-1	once	TGTGCCAGCAGCGTAGACCCAGCGGGAGGGAACAATGAGCAGTTCTTC	CASSVDPAGGNNEQFF
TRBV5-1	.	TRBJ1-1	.	TGCGCCAGCAGCCTGGAGCGTCTCAACACTGAAGCTTTCTTT	CASSLERLNTEAFF
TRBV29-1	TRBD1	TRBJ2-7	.	TGCAGCGTTTACGGGCAGGGGGCAGGTTACGAGCAGTACTTC	CSVYGQGAGYEQYF
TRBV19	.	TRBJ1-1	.	TGTGCCAGCAGACAGCCTCTTTATGAAGCTTTCTTT	CASRQPLYEAFF
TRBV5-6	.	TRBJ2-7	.	TGTGCCAGCAGCTTGACAGGGACCTACGAGCAGTACTTC	CASSLTGTYEQYF
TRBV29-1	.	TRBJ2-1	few	TGCAGCGTTTTTACGGGAATACTGTTCTTC	CSVFTGILFF
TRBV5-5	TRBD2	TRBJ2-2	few	TGTGCCAGCAGCCGTTCCCGGACTAGCGGGAGTATCACCGGGGAGCTGTTTTTT	CASSRSRTSGSITGELFF
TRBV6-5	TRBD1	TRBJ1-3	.	TGTGCCAGCAGTTACTCGACTCAGGGGGCTTACACCATATATTTT	CASSYSTQGAYTIYF
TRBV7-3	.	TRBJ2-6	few	TGTGCCAGCAGCTTTAAGGGCTCTGGGGCCAACGTCCTGACTTTC	CASSFKGSGANVLTF
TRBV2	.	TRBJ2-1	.	TGTGCCAGCACCAACGACGGTGGAATTCAAAACAATGAGCAGTTCTTC	CASTNDGGIQNNEQFF
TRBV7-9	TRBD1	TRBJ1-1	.	TGTGCCAGCAGTTACAGACAGGGAGGGAACACTGAAGCTTTCTTT	CASSYRQGGNTEAFF
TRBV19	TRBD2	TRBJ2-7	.	TGTGCCAGTAGTACGGGACTAGCGGGAGTCGAGCAGTACTTC	CASSTGLAGVEQYF
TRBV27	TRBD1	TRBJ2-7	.	TGTGCCAGCAGTCTAAGACAGGGAACTTGGCTTTCCTACGAGCAGTACTTC	CASSLRQGTWLSYEQYF
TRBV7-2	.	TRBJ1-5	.	TGTGCCAGCAGCTTTTCAGGGATTTATCAGCCCCAGCATTTT	CASSFSGIYQPQHF
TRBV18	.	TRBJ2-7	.	TGTGCCAGCTCACCAGACGGGGCCTACGAGCAGTACTTC	CASSPDGAYEQYF
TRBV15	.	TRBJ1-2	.	TGTGCCACCAGCAAAGGAGAGGGAACCTATGGCTACACCTTC	CATSKGEGTYGYTF
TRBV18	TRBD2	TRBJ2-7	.	TGTGCCAGCTCGTCCTCTCTAGCGGGAGATTCCGAGCAGTACTTC	CASSSSLAGDSEQYF
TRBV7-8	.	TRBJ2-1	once	TGTGCCAGCACCACAGGAACCCGTCGGCCCTACAATGAGCAGTTCTTC	CASTTGTRRPYNEQFF
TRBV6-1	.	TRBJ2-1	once	TGTGCCAGCAGTGGGGGGGACAGCTACAATGAGCAGTTCTTC	CASSGGDSYNEQFF
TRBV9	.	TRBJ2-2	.	TGTGCCAGCAGCCCGAGCTTAGTGCCCGGGGAGCTGTTTTTT	CASSPSLVPGELFF
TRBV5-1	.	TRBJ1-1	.	TGCGCCAGCAGCCCGTCAGGGGCGGACACTGAAGCTTTCTTT	CASSPSGADTEAFF